This T cell receptor beta chain was recovered during a study of shared clonotypes between healthy human individuals (TCRdb year 2020). Describing the broader study: A couple of women and a few men aged 18 to 49 years were included in the cohort. For each donor, CD4 naive and CD4 memory were each run on three plates, CD8 naive on two plates, and CD8 memory on one plate. The study deeply sequenced blood TCR repertoires of about 5 healthy adults to estimate repertoire size and the extent of clonotype sharing between individuals. Different laboratories and diverse techniques were used to prepare libraries and sequence TCR repertoires, to increase sequencing depth and limit assay-specific biases. Per donor, leukapheresis produced somewhere between about 0.8 and 9.5 billion PBMCs.

Here is what the overall study found, with its caveats: Based on pairwise subsampling, the degree of clonotype sharing among donors was expected to be affected by sequencing depth. Because the study included only a small number of donors, the genetic and exposure-history diversity represented was limited. Sharing across a few donors was observed for about 5% of naive CD4, under 4% of naive CD8, 2% to 2.5% of memory CD4, and less than 0.45% of memory CD8 clonotypes. Only blood was sampled, and tissue TCR repertoires likely differ from those in blood. Compared with non-shared clonotypes, clonotypes shared by all four sorted-subset donors had higher generation probabilities. Even with the large sequencing depth, rarefaction of the sorted-subset datasets indicated that sequencing was incomplete. Estimated clonotype richness was generally larger for naive than for memory subsets.

From cysteine to phenylalanine, the CDR3 is 12 amino acids long. CDR3 DNA is the only sequence kept; it has 36 bases, read in frame from the first base. Trimming at the junction amounts to 1 base on V and 3 bases on J, and the germline ends lie 1 base apart. The germline V gene encodes CDR1 SGHAT and CDR2 FQNNGV. As for this clone: This clone's antigen is unknown. Per-nucleotide qualities are absent, and no much larger clonotype sits a single base away.

TCR CDR3 regions were amplified from genomic DNA by multiplex PCR using the deep immunoSEQ assay. Extracted genomic DNA from each cell subset was spread evenly across all wells of several immunoSEQ 96-well plates, with each plate serving as a replicate. For sorted subsets, roughly 200 ng of genomic DNA, equivalent to 25,000 to 35,000 T cell genomes, went into each replicate PCR. Purified libraries were quantified with a Qubit 3.0 fluorometer, sized on a Bioanalyzer 2100, and re-quantified with the KAPA Library Quantification kit. Every immunoSEQ 96-well plate was sequenced on a dedicated single-read 150-cycle Illumina NextSeq 550 flow cell. The paper's data handling went like this. Because the immunoSEQ output held only junctional sequences and lacked quality scores, the filtering could not match the filtering applied to full-length reads. To assign V/J genes and CDR3, sequences were annotated using PyIR, a Python wrapper for IgBLAST v1.9, with IMGT germline references. Reads were removed for weak V/J assignments (E-value above 1e-6), missing CDR3, stop codons, out-of-frame junctions, or ambiguous translated residues. V3J clonotypes were defined as sequences sharing an identical inferred V gene, J gene, and CDR3 amino acid sequence. Percentage overlap between repertoires was calculated by dividing the number of shared unique clonotypes by the size of the smaller repertoire. Three approaches were used to assess repertoire richness: RTK rarefaction, the Chao1 estimator, and Recon v2.1 estimates of unobserved clonotypes. For all TCRbeta clonotypes obtained by the gDNA method from a handful of donors, generation probabilities were computed with OLGA. This is the immuneACCESS table as TCRdb keeps it, with only in-frame sequences that have V and J called. A part of the clones is gone; compared with another copy, unresolved V genes explain less than half, and the rest is unexplained. D and trimming were read from the DNA, whereas the V and J calls and clone size are those reported in that table. The sample table shows some 800,000 clones, and approximately 92% are seen once. The ten largest clones add up to 20% to 30% of the sample.

CD8 naive samples were CD45RO-negative cells positively selected for CCR7, giving a CD45RA+CCR7+ population that excluded TemRA cells. Donors were healthy HIV-negative adults with no recently reported acute infections or vaccinations. Only Caucasian adults living in Nashville, Tennessee, USA were represented among the donors. Blood was collected by leukapheresis, and PBMCs were isolated by Ficoll-Histopaque density gradient centrifugation and then cryopreserved in liquid nitrogen vapor phase. Analytical flow cytometry was used to check the purity and quantity of every magnetically sorted T cell population. From each sorted fraction, genomic DNA was isolated and quantified by UV absorbance on a Nanodrop 2000c.

This receptor was identified in a man younger than 40 in good health. Sequences were obtained from naive CD8+ T cells sorted from blood. The cell subset or site label of this sample denotes: CD45RA+CCR7+. The rearrangement joined TRBV11-2 to TRBJ1-3; no D gene is confidently identified. DNA sequence: TGTGCCAGCAGCTTAGGTGGAAACACCATATATTTT. This sequence encodes CASSLGGNTIYF.